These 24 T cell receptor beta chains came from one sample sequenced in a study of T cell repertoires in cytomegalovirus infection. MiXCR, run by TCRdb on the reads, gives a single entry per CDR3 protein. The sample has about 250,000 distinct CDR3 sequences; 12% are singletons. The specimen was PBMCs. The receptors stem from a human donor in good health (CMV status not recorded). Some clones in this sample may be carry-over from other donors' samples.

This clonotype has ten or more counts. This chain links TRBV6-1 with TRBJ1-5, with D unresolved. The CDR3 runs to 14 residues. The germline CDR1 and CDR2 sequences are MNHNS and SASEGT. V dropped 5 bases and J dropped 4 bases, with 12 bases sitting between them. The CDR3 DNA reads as TGTGCCAGCAGTTTTTCTGGTGGGAATCAGCCCCAGCATTTT. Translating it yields CASSFSGGNQPQHF.

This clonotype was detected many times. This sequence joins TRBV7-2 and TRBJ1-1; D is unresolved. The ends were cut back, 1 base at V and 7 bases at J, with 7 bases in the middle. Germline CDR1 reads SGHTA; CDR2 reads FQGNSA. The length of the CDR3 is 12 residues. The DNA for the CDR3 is TGTGCCAGCAGCTTAGATGTAGGTGAAGCTTTCTTT. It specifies CASSLDVGEAFF.

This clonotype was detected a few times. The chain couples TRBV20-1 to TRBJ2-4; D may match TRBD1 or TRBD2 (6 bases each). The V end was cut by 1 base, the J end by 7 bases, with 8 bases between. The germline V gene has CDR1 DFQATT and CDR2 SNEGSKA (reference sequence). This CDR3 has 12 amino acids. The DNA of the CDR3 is TGCAGTGCTAGAGTAGGGGGGAACATTCAGTACTTC. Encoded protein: CSARVGGNIQYF.

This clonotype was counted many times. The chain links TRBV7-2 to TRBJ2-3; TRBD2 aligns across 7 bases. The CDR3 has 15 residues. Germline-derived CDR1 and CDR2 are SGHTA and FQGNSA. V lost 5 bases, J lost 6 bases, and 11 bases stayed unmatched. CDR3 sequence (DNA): TGTGCCAGCAGCCTACCTGGGGGGGGGAGGGATACGCAGTATTTT. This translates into CASSLPGGGRDTQYF.

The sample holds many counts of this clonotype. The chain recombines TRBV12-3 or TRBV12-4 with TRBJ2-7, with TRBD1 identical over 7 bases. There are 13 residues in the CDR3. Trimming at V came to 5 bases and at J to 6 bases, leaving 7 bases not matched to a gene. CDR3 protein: CASSLTGFTEQYF. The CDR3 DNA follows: TGTGCCAGCAGTCTGACAGGGTTTACCGAGCAGTACTTC.

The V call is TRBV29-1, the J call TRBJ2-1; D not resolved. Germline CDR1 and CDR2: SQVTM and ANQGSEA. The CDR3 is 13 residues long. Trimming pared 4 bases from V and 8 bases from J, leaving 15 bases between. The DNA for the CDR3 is TGCAGCGTTGCCGAGAGCCCACTTTATGAGCAGTTCTTC. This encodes CSVAESPLYEQFF.

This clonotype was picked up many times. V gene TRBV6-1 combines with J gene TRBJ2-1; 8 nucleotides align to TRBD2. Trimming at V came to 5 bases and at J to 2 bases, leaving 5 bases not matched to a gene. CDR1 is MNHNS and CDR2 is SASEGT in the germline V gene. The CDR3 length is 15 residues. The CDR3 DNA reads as TGTGCCAGCAGTCCTAGCGGGTTTCCCTACAATGAGCAGTTCTTC. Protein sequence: CASSPSGFPYNEQFF.

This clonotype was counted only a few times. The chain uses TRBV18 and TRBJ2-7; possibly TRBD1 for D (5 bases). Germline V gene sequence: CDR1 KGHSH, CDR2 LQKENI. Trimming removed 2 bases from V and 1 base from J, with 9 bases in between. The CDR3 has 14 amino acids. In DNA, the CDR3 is TGTGCCAGCTCACCAGACAGCTCTTCCTACGAGCAGTACTTC. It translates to CASSPDSSSYEQYF.

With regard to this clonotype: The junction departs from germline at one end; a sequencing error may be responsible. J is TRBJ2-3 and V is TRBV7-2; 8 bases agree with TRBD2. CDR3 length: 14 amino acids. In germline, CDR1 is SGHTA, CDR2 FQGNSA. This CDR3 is CVSSYGGGTDTQYF. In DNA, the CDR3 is TGTGTCAGCAGTTACGGGGGGGGTACAGATACGCAGTATTTT.

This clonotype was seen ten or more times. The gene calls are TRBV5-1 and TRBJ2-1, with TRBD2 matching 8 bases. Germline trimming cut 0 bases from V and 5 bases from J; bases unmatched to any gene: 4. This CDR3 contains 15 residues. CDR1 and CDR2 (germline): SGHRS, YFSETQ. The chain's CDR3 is CASSLGGGGNNEQFF. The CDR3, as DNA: TGCGCCAGCAGCTTGGGAGGCGGGGGGAACAATGAGCAGTTCTTC. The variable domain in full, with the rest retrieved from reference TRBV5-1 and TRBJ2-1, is KAGVTQTPRYLIKTRGQQVTLSCSPISGHRSVSWYQQTPGQGLQFLFEYFSETQRNKGNFPGRFSGRQFSNSRSEMNVSTLELGDSALYLCASSLGGGGNNEQFFGPGTRLTVL.

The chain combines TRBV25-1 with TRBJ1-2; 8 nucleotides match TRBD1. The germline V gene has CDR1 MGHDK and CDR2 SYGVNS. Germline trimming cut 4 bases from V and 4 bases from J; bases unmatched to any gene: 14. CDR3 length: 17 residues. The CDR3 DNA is TGTGCCAGCAGTGGGGAACAGGGACAGGCCACCTTCTATGGCTACACCTTC. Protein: CASSGEQGQATFYGYTF.

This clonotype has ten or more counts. CDR3 amino acids: CASIRPPDTSYGYTF. DNA for the CDR3: TGTGCCAGCATTCGACCTCCGGACACTTCCTATGGCTACACCTTC. The gene calls are TRBV6-1 and TRBJ1-2; D perhaps matches TRBD1 (5 bases). Germline loops: CDR1 MNHNS, CDR2 SASEGT. The ends were cut back, 7 bases at V and 4 bases at J, with 19 bases in the middle. The CDR3 loop spans 15 amino acids.

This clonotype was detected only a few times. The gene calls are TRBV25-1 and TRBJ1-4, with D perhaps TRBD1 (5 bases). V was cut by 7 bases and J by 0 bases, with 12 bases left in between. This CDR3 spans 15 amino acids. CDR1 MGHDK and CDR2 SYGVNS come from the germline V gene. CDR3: CASTPRGATNEKLFF. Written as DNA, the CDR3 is TGTGCCAGCACCCCTAGGGGAGCAACTAATGAAAAACTGTTTTTT.

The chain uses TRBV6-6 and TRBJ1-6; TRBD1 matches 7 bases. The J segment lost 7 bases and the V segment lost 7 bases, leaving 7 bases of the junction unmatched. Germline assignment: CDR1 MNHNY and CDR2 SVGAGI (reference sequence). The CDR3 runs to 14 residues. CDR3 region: CASIQGGENSPLHF. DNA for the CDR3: TGTGCCAGCATCCAGGGGGGAGAGAATTCACCCCTCCACTTT.

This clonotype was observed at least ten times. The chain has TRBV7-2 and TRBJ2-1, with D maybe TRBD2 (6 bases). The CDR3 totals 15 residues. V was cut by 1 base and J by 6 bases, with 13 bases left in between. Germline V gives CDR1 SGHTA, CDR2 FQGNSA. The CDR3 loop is CASSLDGGPFNEQFF. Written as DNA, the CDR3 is TGTGCCAGCAGCTTAGACGGAGGGCCGTTCAATGAGCAGTTCTTC. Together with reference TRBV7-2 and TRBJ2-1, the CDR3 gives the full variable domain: GAGVSQSPSNKVTEKGKDVELRCDPISGHTALYWYRQSLGQGLEFLIYFQGNSAPDKSGLPSDRFSAERTGGSVSTLTIQRTQQEDSAVYLCASSLDGGPFNEQFFGPGTRLTVL.

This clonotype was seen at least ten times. The CDR3 DNA reads as TGTGCCAGCAGCTCGACTAGCGGGGGATCGAATGAGCAGTTCTTC. This codes for CASSSTSGGSNEQFF. The J gene is TRBJ2-1, the V gene TRBV7-9; 12 nucleotides agree with TRBD2. The CDR3 sequence is 15 residues long. J was trimmed by 7 bases and V by 4 bases; bases with no gene match: 5. The germline CDR1 and CDR2 sequences are SEHNR and FQNEAQ (reference sequence). The full variable domain, in which reference TRBV7-9 and TRBJ2-1 provide the parts outside the CDR3, is DTGVSQNPRHKITKRGQNVTFRCDPISEHNRLYWYRQTLGQGPEFLTYFQNEAQLEKSRLLSDRFSAERPKGSFSTLEIQRTEQGDSAMYLCASSSTSGGSNEQFFGPGTRLTVL.

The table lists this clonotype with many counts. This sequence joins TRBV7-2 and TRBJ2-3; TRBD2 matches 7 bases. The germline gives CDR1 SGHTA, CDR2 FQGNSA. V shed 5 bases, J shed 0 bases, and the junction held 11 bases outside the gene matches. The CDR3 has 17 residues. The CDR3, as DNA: TGTGCCAGCAGCCCCCTTCGACTAGCCGCTAGCACAGATACGCAGTATTTT. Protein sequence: CASSPLRLAASTDTQYF. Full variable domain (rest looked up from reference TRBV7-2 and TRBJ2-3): GAGVSQSPSNKVTEKGKDVELRCDPISGHTALYWYRQSLGQGLEFLIYFQGNSAPDKSGLPSDRFSAERTGGSVSTLTIQRTQQEDSAVYLCASSPLRLAASTDTQYFGPGTRLTVL.

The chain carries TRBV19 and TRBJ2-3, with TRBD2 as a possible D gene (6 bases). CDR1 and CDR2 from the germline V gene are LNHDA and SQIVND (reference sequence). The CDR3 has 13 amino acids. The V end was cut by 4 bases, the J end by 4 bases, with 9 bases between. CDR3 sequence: CASSTTRADTQYF. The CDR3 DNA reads TGTGCCAGTAGTACGACTAGGGCAGATACGCAGTATTTT.

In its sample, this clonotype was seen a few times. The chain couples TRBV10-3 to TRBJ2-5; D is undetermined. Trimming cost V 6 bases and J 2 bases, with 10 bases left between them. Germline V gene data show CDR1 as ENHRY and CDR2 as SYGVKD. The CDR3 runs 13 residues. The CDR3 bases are TGTGCCATCAGGGACGGAGTACAAGAGACCCAGTACTTC. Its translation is CAIRDGVQETQYF.

The CDR3 coding sequence is TGCAGTGCTAGAGCTGGCGGACAGGGGTGGGGGACCCAGTACTTC. It specifies CSARAGGQGWGTQYF. The J gene is TRBJ2-5, the V gene TRBV20-1, with 9 bases matching TRBD1. There are 15 residues in the CDR3. Germline CDR1 DFQATT, CDR2 SNEGSKA (reference sequence). V shed 1 base, J shed 7 bases, and the junction held 10 bases outside the gene matches.

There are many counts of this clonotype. CDR3 in amino acids: CASSLAPGAVYEQYF. The CDR3 DNA sequence: TGTGCCAGCAGCTTAGCTCCGGGGGCGGTCTACGAGCAGTACTTC. The V call is TRBV7-2, the J call TRBJ2-7, with D perhaps TRBD1 or TRBD2 (6 bases each). The CDR3 loop spans 15 amino acids. Germline loops: CDR1 SGHTA, CDR2 FQGNSA. Deletions cut 0 bases from V and 3 bases from J, with 12 bases between.

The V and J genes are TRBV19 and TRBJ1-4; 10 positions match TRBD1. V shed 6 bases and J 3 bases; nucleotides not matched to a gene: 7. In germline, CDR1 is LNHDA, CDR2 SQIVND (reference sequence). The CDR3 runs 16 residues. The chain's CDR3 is CASRTGGTSPNEKLFF. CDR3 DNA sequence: TGTGCCAGTAGGACAGGGGGCACCTCTCCTAATGAAAAACTGTTTTTT.

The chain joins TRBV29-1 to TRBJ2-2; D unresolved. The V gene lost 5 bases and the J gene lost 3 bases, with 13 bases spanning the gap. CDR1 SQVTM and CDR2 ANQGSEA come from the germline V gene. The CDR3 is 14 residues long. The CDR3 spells CSVLQPRDTGELFF. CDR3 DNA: TGCAGCGTTCTCCAACCAAGGGACACCGGGGAGCTGTTTTTT.

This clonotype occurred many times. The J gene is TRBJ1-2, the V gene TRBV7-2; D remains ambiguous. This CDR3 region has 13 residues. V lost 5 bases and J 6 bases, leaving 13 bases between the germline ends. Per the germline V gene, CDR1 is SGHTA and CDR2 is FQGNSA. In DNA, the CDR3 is TGTGCCAGCAGCCCAGGACCCGGGGATGGCTACACCTTC. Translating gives CASSPGPGDGYTF.